This T cell receptor (beta chain) appears in the sequencing data of a study of blood T cell repertoires in COVID-19. For the study at large: The United States, Italy and Spain provided the acute and convalescent COVID-19 samples.

Study processing details: Amplifying reference gene primers gave estimates of nucleated cell counts. Repertoires were generated with immunoSEQ multiplex PCR, while TCRdb's copy carries only in-frame clones and drops some. Clonal size and the V and J genes are those of that table, whereas D and trimming came from the DNA. The sample has 80,000 to 100,000 clones, about 90% seen once. This clone came up a few times. CDR1 SNHLY and CDR2 FYNNEI come from the germline V gene. The CDR3 consists of 12 residues. Sequenced material: peripheral blood. The rearrangement links TRBV2 to TRBJ2-5; TRBD1 matches at 7 bases. The sequence was collected from a human donor with active COVID-19. The donor label of this sample is uncertain. CDR3 loop: CASGTEGETQYF. As DNA, the CDR3 is TGTGCTTCAGGGACAGAGGGAGAGACCCAGTACTTC. The full variable domain, its missing parts supplied by reference TRBV2 and TRBJ2-5, is EPEVTQTPSHQVTQMGQEVILRCVPISNHLYFYWYRQILGQKVEFLVSFYNNEISEKSEIFDDQFSVERPDGSNFTLKIRSTKLEDSAMYFCASGTEGETQYFGPGTRLLVL.